Listed here is a single T cell receptor (beta chain). The record originates from a study of PD-1 blockade in mismatch repair-deficient tumors. Germline CDR1 reads MNHEY; CDR2 reads SVGAGI. The CDR3 sequence is 13 residues long. V was shortened by 7 bases and J by 2 bases, with 11 bases between the two germline ends. TCRs were sequenced from a few patients responding to pembrolizumab. Clones were read by immunoSEQ multiplex PCR, and TCRdb kept only the in-frame ones, dropping some. The sample holds over 60,000 clones, 70% to 90% seen once. The chain links TRBV6-5 to TRBJ1-2, with D unclear. This sequence originates from an adult with mismatch repair-deficient cancer. The sequencing here drew on peripheral blood, taken 52 weeks after starting pembrolizumab. The CDR3 DNA reads as TGTGCCAGCATTGGACTTACCAACTATGGCTACACCTTC. Encoded protein: CASIGLTNYGYTF.